This TCR beta chain is from a study of blood T cell repertoires in COVID-19. Study overall: COVID-19 samples, acute and convalescent, were from the United States, Italy and Spain.

V lost 3 bases and J lost 2, with 5 bases in between. From germline, CDR1 is LNHDA and CDR2 SQIVND (reference sequence). The CDR3 totals 13 residues. Seattle researchers signed up patients amid active infection and tracked them longitudinally. The authors' processing: Amplifying reference gene primers gave estimates of nucleated cell counts. Clones were read by immunoSEQ multiplex PCR, and TCRdb kept only the in-frame ones, dropping some. The V and J calls and clone size come from that table; D and trimming were worked out from the DNA. The sample contains about 230,000 clones, approximately 83% of which appear only once.

The sample comprised peripheral blood. The TCR originated in a woman aged 30 to 39 with COVID-19, enrolled during active disease. The chain joins TRBV19 to TRBJ2-1; no clear D gene. CDR3 in DNA: TGTGCCAGTAGTATGGGCCCCTACAATGAGCAGTTCTTC. Translated, it gives CASSMGPYNEQFF.